The 18 T cell receptor beta chains below come from one sample, sequenced in a study of CD8 T cells in ankylosing spondylitis (dated by TCRdb to 2015 to 2018). Library preparation was by 5' RACE. Instrument used: Illumina HiSeq 2500. In TCRdb, the public reads were trimmed at Q25 with fastp and aligned with MiXCR, with productive beta chains retained. Every CDR3 protein is listed once, alongside the most common genes and DNA of its rows. The sample yields under 250,000 distinct CDR3 sequences; around 32% were counted once. The ten most abundant clones make up around 4% of the sample. The source material was blood, either unsorted or a sorted T cell fraction (not recorded which). Receptors were obtained from a male donor with ankylosing spondylitis or in good health (not recorded which).

This clonotype turned up a few times. The rearrangement links TRBV20-1 to TRBJ1-3; 7 nucleotides agree with TRBD1. The CDR3 sequence is 13 residues long. Per the germline V gene, CDR1 is DFQATT and CDR2 is SNEGSKA (reference sequence). The V and J ends lost 6 bases and 4 bases, in that order; junction bases with no gene match: 6. The CDR3 DNA reads as TGCAGTGCGCGGACAGGAGGGGGAAACACCATATATTTT. It yields the protein CSARTGGGNTIYF.

The chain has TRBV20-1 and TRBJ2-7, with D possibly matching TRBD1 (6 bases). The V gene lost 6 bases and the J gene lost 5 bases, with 14 bases spanning the gap. Germline V gives CDR1 DFQATT, CDR2 SNEGSKA (reference sequence). The CDR3 sequence is 12 residues long. CDR3 sequence: CSADRRADEQYF. Here the CDR3 DNA reads TGCAGTGCGGACAGAAGGGCCGACGAGCAGTACTTC.

This CDR3 reads CATSDTGTDNEQFF. CDR3 in DNA: TGTGCCACCAGTGACACCGGGACAGACAATGAGCAGTTCTTC. The rearrangement joins TRBV24-1 to TRBJ2-1; TRBD1 aligns across 7 bases. The CDR3 is made up of 14 amino acids. Trimming cost V 4 bases and J 5 bases; bases outside gene matches: 4. Looked up from germline, CDR1 is KGHDR and CDR2 is SFDVKD.

V usage is TRBV7-2 and J usage is TRBJ1-5; the D is unclear. V lost 2 bases and J 11 bases, leaving 13 bases between the germline ends. The CDR3 extends over 13 amino acids. Germline loops: CDR1 SGHTA, CDR2 FQGNSA. The CDR3 loop reads CASSLLGRESQHF. The DNA for the CDR3 is TGTGCCAGCAGCTTACTGGGGAGGGAATCCCAGCATTTT.

This clonotype was counted a single time. The gene calls are TRBV12-3 or TRBV12-4 and TRBJ2-5; D unresolved. CDR3 length: 12 residues. With 5 bases removed from V and 5 bases from J, the gap between germline ends came to 9 bases. The chain's CDR3 is CASSNMGETQYF. The CDR3 coding sequence is TGTGCCAGCAGTAATATGGGGGAGACCCAGTACTTC.

About this clonotype: A read error may explain this, as a much larger clone is one base away. The chain uses TRBV29-1 and TRBJ1-2, with 7 bases identical to TRBD1. The germline CDR1 and CDR2 sequences are SQVTM and ANQGSEA. After removal of 4 bases from V and 0 bases from J, the junction contained 8 bases not matched to a gene. The CDR3 has 15 amino acids. CDR3 sequence: CSVGEGQLANYGYTF. CDR3 DNA: TGCAGCGTTGGAGAGGGACAGTTAGCTAACTATGGCTACACCTTC.

This clonotype was recorded many times. This chain joins TRBV29-1 and TRBJ2-1, with 7 bases lining up with TRBD2. Germline V lookup: CDR1 SQVTM, CDR2 ANQGSEA. V trimming: 7 bases; J trimming: 6 bases; junction bases outside the gene matches: 6. This CDR3 is built from 12 residues. The CDR3 loop is CSDRGGGNEQFF. CDR3 coding DNA: TGCAGCGATAGGGGCGGGGGCAATGAGCAGTTCTTC.

In its sample, this clonotype was seen a few times. CDR3 sequence (DNA): TGTGCCAGCAGTTTACGGGACAGGGGGTATGGCTACACCTTC. Residues: CASSLRDRGYGYTF. The chain has TRBV12-3 or TRBV12-4 and TRBJ1-2, with TRBD1 matching 11 bases. V dropped 2 bases and J dropped 5; count of bases not matched to a gene: 1. This CDR3 comprises 14 residues.

J is TRBJ2-1 and V is TRBV20-1; tentatively, D is TRBD1 (7 bases). The CDR3 has 14 residues. V was cut by 6 bases and J by 2 bases, with 14 bases left in between. The germline V gene has CDR1 DFQATT and CDR2 SNEGSKA (reference sequence). CDR3 protein: CSAAGQLAYNEQFF. DNA for the CDR3: TGCAGTGCGGCGGGACAGCTAGCCTACAATGAGCAGTTCTTC.

This clonotype was found a few times. The V gene is TRBV20-1, the J gene TRBJ2-2; TRBD1 agrees at 9 bases. The length of the CDR3 is 15 residues. The V gene end was trimmed by 5 bases and the J gene end by 4 bases; junction bases not matched to a gene: 8. CDR1 DFQATT and CDR2 SNEGSKA come from the germline V gene (reference sequence). The chain's CDR3 is CSAGDRAGPTGELFF. The CDR3, as DNA: TGCAGTGCTGGGGACAGGGCAGGACCCACCGGGGAGCTGTTTTTT.

This clonotype was counted a few times. The chain links TRBV30 to TRBJ2-3; 7 bases line up with TRBD1. CDR1 GTSNPN and CDR2 SVGIG come from the germline V gene (reference sequence). CDR3 length: 16 amino acids. After removal of 3 bases from V and 4 bases from J, the junction contained 13 bases not matched to a gene. Here the CDR3 DNA reads TGTGCCTGGAGGAGGATCCGGACAGGTGGGCCAGATACGCAGTATTTT. Translated, it gives CAWRRIRTGGPDTQYF.

J is TRBJ1-2 and V is TRBV9; TRBD1 is a possible D gene (6 bases). The CDR3 extends over 15 amino acids. V dropped 0 bases and J dropped 5 bases, with 14 bases sitting between them. Germline-derived CDR1 and CDR2 are SGDLS and YYNGEE. CDR3 DNA: TGTGCCAGCAGCGTAGAGGGCAGGGGATCATATGGCTACACCTTC. Its protein product is CASSVEGRGSYGYTF.

This chain uses TRBV21-1 with TRBJ1-5; whether TRBD1, the table's D call, matches the DNA was not checked. TRBV21-1 constitutes a pseudogene. This CDR3 is built from 13 residues. In DNA, the CDR3 is TGTGCCAGCAGCAAGGACAGGACCTGGCCCCAGCATTTT. It translates to CASSKDRTWPQHF.

The V gene is TRBV20-1, the J gene TRBJ2-1; 8 bases are a match to TRBD1. Germline CDR1 is DFQATT and CDR2 is SNEGSKA (reference sequence). The ends lost 0 bases at V and 8 bases at J; junction bases unmatched: 9. The CDR3 contains 15 residues. CDR3 coding DNA: TGCAGTGCTAGAGACCCACGGGACAGGCTGGATGAGCAGTTCTTC. Residues: CSARDPRDRLDEQFF.

The V gene is TRBV29-1, the J gene TRBJ2-1, with TRBD1 matching 9 bases. Germline V gene data show CDR1 as SQVTM and CDR2 as ANQGSEA. The J segment lost 5 bases and the V segment lost 7 bases, leaving 6 bases of the junction unmatched. CDR3 length equals 13 residues. In nucleotides, the CDR3 is TGCAGCGATGTACAGGGGGCCAACAATGAGCAGTTCTTC. This encodes CSDVQGANNEQFF.

This clonotype appeared a few times. The chain joins TRBV29-1 to TRBJ2-7; possibly TRBD1 for D (6 bases). The V and J ends lost 0 bases and 6 bases respectively, with 15 bases between them. CDR3 length: 14 amino acids. The germline CDR1 and CDR2 sequences are SQVTM and ANQGSEA. The chain's CDR3 is CSVEDHTTGLEQYF. The DNA for the CDR3 is TGCAGCGTTGAAGACCACACCACAGGGCTCGAGCAGTACTTC.

This clonotype was observed a few times. The chain combines TRBV12-3 or TRBV12-4 with TRBJ2-1, with 9 bases lining up with TRBD2. CDR3 length: 15 residues. J lost 2 bases, V lost 6 bases, and 5 bases had no gene match. CDR3 loop: CASSEGGGAYNEQFF. The CDR3 DNA is TGTGCCAGCAGCGAGGGCGGGGGGGCCTACAATGAGCAGTTCTTC.

This clonotype was observed a few times. V is TRBV7-9 and J is TRBJ2-5; D is possibly TRBD1 (6 bases). The CDR3 has 14 amino acids. Germline V gene lookup returns CDR1 SEHNR and CDR2 FQNEAQ (reference sequence). V lost 4 bases, J lost 5 bases, and 14 bases lay in between. CDR3 loop: CASSSTGLGETQYF. For the CDR3, the DNA is TGTGCCAGCAGCTCCACAGGGTTGGGGGAGACCCAGTACTTC.